This T cell receptor (beta chain) appears in the sequencing data of a study of shared clonotypes between healthy human individuals. Study observations and caveats: Researchers sampled blood only, noting tissue repertoires likely differ.

CD8 cells regarded as naive lacked CD45RO, were positively chosen for CCR7, and omitted terminally differentiated effector memory CD45RA+ cells. Data came from immunoSEQ multiplex PCR; TCRdb stores just in-frame clones and leaves some out. This table holds around 2,100,000 clones, about 95% found once. To note about this clone: As yet, its antigen is unknown.

The V end was cut by 5 bases, the J end by 3 bases, with 14 bases between. The CDR3 runs 15 residues. Germline V CDR1 and CDR2: SGHTA, FQGNSA. The sequenced sample was naive CD8+ T cells sorted from blood. The sequence was collected from a man between 18 and 35 years old in good health. The genes are TRBV7-2 and TRBJ2-1; D is possibly TRBD1 (6 bases). The CDR3 here is CASSRKTGLYNEQFF. The CDR3 DNA follows: TGTGCCAGCAGCCGAAAGACAGGACTCTACAATGAGCAGTTCTTC.